This T cell receptor beta chain stems from a study of cytomegalovirus exposure and HLA in healthy donors. Regarding the study as a whole: Later examination showed HLA-associated TCR beta chains had greater clonal expansion than equally common others.

V trimming: 5 bases; J trimming: 5 bases; junction bases outside the gene matches: 6. The CDR3 has 13 residues. In germline, CDR1 is LNHNV, CDR2 YYDKDF (reference sequence). Healthy bone marrow donors made up the cohort. Notes on this clone: Its antigen remains unidentified.

With 60 Vbeta and 13 Jbeta primers, the PCR was carried out. Some clones are missing from TCRdb's copy, which holds only in-frame ones; the method was immunoSEQ multiplex PCR. The sample includes 95,000 to 100,000 clones, roughly four fifths of them seen just once. Sample: PBMCs. The chain combines TRBV15 with TRBJ2-7, with 7 bases that match TRBD1. This clonotype was obtained from a female donor in good health and CMV-seronegative. The CDR3 spells CATSEGAWDEQYF. Written as DNA, the CDR3 is TGTGCCACCAGCGAGGGGGCCTGGGACGAGCAGTACTTC. The full variable domain, completed using reference TRBV15 and TRBJ2-7, is DAMVIQNPRYQVTQFGKPVTLSCSQTLNHNVMYWYQQKSSQAPKLLFHYYDKDFNNEADTPDNFQSRRPNTSFCFLDIRSPGLGDTAMYLCATSEGAWDEQYFGPGTRLTVT.